This T cell receptor beta chain comes out of a study of T cell responses to AZD1222 COVID-19 vaccine. CDR1 and CDR2 (germline): LNHDA, SQIVND (reference sequence). This CDR3 is built from 15 residues. Deletions cut 3 bases from V and 7 bases from J, with 13 bases between. Assay used: immunoSEQ multiplex PCR; TCRdb lists only in-frame clones, some missing. The sample has approximately 140,000 clones, 89% seen once. As regards this clone: Its specificity is unknown.

Study-level findings and limits: Regions 160-218 and 743-854 dominated among vaccine-associated CD4 TCRs spanning spike. Seropositive AZD1222 recipients at baseline numbered only six or seven. With two AZD1222 doses given, Spike-specific TCR breadth and depth both rose. Every sample of the repertoires postdated the peak T cell response.

This chain uses TRBV19 with TRBJ1-6, with D perhaps TRBD1 (5 bases). Source: peripheral blood, taken on day 0 of AZD1222 vaccination. The sequence was collected from an adult in good health. The CDR3 loop reads CASSMGRGPNSPLHF. For the CDR3, the DNA is TGTGCCAGTAGTATGGGAAGGGGACCAAATTCACCCCTCCACTTT.